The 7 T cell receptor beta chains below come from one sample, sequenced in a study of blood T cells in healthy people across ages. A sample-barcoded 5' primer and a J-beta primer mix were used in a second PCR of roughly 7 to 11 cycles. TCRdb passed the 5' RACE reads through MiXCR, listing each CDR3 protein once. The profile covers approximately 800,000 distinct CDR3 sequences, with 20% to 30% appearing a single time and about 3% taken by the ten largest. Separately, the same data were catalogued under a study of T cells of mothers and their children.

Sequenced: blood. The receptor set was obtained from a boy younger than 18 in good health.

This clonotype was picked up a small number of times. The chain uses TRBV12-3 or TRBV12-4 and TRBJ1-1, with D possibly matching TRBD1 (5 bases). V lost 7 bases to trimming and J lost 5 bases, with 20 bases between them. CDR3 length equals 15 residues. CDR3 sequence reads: CASTLPRGIETEAFF. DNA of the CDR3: TGTGCCAGCACCCTCCCTAGGGGAATTGAAACTGAAGCTTTCTTT.

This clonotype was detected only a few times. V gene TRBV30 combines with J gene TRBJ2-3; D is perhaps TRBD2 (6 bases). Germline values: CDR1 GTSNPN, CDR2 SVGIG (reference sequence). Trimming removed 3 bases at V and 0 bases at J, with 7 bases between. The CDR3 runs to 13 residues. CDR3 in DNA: TGTGCCTGGAGCAGCGGGAGCACAGATACGCAGTATTTT. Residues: CAWSSGSTDTQYF.

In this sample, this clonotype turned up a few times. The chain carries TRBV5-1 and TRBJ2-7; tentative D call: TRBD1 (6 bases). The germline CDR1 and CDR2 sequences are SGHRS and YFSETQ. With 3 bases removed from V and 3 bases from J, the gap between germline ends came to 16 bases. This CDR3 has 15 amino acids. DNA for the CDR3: TGCGCCAGCAGCTCTCTACAGGGATCGTACTACGAGCAGTACTTC. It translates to CASSSLQGSYYEQYF.

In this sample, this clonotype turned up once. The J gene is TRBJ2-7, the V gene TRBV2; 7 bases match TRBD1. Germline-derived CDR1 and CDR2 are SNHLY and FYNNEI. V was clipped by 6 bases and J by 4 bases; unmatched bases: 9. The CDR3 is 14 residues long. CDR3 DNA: TGTGCCAGCAGGGTACAGGGGAAAGTTTACGAGCAGTACTTC. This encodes CASRVQGKVYEQYF.

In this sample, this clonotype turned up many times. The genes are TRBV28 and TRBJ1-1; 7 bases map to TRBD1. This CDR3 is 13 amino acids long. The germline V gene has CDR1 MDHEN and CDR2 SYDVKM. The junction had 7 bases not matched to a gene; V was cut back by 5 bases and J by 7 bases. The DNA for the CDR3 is TGTGCCAGCAGTCCGGGACAGCCACTTGAAGCTTTCTTT. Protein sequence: CASSPGQPLEAFF.

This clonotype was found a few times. CDR3 DNA: TGCAGCGTCCGGACGGACGGGGAGCTGTTTTTT. Protein: CSVRTDGELFF. The chain links TRBV29-1 to TRBJ2-2; D gene uncertain. The CDR3 runs 11 residues. V lost 6 bases, J lost 7 bases, and 9 bases lay in between. Germline assignment: CDR1 SQVTM and CDR2 ANQGSEA.

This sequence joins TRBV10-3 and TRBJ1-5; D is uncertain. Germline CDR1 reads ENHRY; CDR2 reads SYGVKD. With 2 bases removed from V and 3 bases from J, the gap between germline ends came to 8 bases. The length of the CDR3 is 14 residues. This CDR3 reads CAISEGLNNQPQHF. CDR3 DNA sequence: TGTGCCATCAGTGAGGGACTGAACAATCAGCCCCAGCATTTT.